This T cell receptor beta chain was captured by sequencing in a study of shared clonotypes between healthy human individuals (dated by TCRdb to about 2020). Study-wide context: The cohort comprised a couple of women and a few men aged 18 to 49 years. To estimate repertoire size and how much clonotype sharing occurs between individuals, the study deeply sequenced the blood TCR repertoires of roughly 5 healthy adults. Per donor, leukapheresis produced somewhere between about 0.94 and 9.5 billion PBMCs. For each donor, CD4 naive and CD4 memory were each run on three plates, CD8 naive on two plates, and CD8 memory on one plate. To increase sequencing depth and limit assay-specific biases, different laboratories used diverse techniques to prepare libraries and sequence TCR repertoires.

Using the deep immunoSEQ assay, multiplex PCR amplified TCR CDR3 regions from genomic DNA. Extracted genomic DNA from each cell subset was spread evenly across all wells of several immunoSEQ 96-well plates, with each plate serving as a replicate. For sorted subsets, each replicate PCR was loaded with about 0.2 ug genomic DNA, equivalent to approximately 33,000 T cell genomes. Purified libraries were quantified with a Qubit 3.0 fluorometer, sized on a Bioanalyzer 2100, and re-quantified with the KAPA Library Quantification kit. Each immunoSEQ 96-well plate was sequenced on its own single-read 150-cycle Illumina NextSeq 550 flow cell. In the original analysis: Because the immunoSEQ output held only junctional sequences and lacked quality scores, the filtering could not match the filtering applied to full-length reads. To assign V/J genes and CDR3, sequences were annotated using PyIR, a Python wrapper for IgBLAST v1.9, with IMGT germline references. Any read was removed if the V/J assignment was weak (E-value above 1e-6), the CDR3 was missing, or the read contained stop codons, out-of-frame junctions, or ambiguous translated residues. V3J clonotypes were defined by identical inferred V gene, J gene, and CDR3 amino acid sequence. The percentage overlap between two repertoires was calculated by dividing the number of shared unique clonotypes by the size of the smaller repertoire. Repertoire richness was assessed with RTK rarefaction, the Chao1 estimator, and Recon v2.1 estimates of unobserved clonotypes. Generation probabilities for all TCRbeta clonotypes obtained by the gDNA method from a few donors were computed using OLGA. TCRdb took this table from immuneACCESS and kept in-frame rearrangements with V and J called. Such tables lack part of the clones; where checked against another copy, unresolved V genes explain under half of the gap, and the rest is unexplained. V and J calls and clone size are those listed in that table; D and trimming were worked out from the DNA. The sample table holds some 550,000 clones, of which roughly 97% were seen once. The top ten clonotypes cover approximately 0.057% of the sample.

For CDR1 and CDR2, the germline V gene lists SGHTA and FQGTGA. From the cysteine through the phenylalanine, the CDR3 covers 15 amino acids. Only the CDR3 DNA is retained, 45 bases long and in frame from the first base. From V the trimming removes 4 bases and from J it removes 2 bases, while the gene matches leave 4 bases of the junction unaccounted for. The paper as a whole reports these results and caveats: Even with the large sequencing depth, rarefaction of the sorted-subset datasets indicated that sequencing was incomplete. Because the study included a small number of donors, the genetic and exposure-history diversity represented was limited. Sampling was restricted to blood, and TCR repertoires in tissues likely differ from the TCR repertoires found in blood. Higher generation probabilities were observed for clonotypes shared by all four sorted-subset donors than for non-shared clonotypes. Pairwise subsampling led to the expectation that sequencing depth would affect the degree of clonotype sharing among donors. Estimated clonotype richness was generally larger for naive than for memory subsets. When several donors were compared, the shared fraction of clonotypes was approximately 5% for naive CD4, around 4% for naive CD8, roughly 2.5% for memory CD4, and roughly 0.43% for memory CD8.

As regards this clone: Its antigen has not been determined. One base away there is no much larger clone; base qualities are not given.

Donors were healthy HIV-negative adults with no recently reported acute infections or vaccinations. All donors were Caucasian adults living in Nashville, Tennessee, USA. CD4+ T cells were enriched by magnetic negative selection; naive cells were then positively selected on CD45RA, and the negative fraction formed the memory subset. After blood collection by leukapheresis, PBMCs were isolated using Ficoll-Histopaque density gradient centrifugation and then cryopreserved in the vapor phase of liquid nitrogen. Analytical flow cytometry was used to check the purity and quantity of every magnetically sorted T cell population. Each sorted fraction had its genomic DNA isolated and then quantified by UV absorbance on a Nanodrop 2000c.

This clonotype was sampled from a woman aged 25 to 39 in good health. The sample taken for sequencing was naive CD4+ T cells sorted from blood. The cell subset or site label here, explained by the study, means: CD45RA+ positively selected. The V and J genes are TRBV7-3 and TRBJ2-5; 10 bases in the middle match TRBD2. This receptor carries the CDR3 CASSSGTSDQETQYF. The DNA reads TGTGCCAGCAGCTCTGGGACTAGCGATCAAGAGACCCAGTACTTC.